This passage covers 26 T cell receptor beta chains from one sample sequenced in a study of type 1 regulatory T cells. These receptors' targets are unknown. TCRdb re-called the reads with MiXCR, one entry per CDR3 protein. The data hold about 14,000 distinct CDR3 sequences, with around 13% observed a single time. Sequenced input: cultured T cells, either the whole culture or a sorted T cell fraction (not recorded which). Receptor source: a human donor in good health.

This clonotype was observed at least ten times. The chain is built from TRBV20-1 and TRBJ2-1; D not resolved. Germline CDR1 DFQATT, CDR2 SNEGSKA (reference sequence). CDR3 length equals 11 residues. V was trimmed by 0 bases and J by 8 bases, leaving 5 bases between them. CDR3 DNA sequence: TGCAGTGCTAGAGACGTCCATGAGCAGTTCTTC. Translation gives CSARDVHEQFF.

The rearrangement joins TRBV4-3 to TRBJ2-7; D uncertain. Trimming removed 0 bases at V and 0 bases at J, with 6 bases between. This CDR3 comprises 14 residues. Germline V gene lookup returns CDR1 LGHNA and CDR2 YSLEER. Here the CDR3 reads CASSQDPSSYEQYF. The CDR3 DNA is TGCGCCAGCAGCCAAGATCCTAGCTCCTACGAGCAGTACTTC.

This clonotype was found many times. The V call is TRBV19, the J call TRBJ2-1, with D perhaps matching TRBD2 (5 bases). Germline CDR1 is LNHDA and CDR2 is SQIVND (reference sequence). With 5 bases removed from V and 6 bases from J, the gap between germline ends came to 14 bases. This CDR3 region has 14 residues. The CDR3 region has the DNA TGTGCCAGTAGTTCTCAGCGGAGCTCCAATGAGCAGTTCTTC. Protein: CASSSQRSSNEQFF. Supplemented by reference TRBV19 and TRBJ2-1, the full variable domain reads DGGITQSPKYLFRKEGQNVTLSCEQNLNHDAMYWYRQDPGQGLRLIYYSQIVNDFQKGDIAEGYSVSREKKESFPLTVTSAQKNPTAFYLCASSSQRSSNEQFFGPGTRLTVL.

The chain joins TRBV7-6 to TRBJ2-3; 14 nucleotides line up with TRBD2. The CDR3 sequence is 18 residues long. Germline V CDR1 and CDR2: SGHVS, FNYEAQ. With V trimmed by 2 bases and J by 7 bases, 11 bases remained unmatched. The CDR3 region has the DNA TGTGCCAGCAGCTTAATATCCCCAGGACTAGCGGGAGGTAATACGCAGTATTTT. Translated, it gives CASSLISPGLAGGNTQYF.

Remarks on this clonotype: A much bigger clone sits one base away, suggesting this may be a read error. The chain couples TRBV12-3 or TRBV12-4 to TRBJ2-3; the D is unclear. V lost 2 bases, J lost 6 bases, and 6 bases lay in between. The CDR3 is made up of 12 amino acids. DNA of the CDR3: TGTGCCAGCAGTTTAATACGTGATACGCAGTATTTT. Translated, it gives CASSLIRDTQYF.

This clonotype has a count of ten or more. This chain connects TRBV5-4 to TRBJ2-1; a weak D match, TRBD2 (6 bases). The CDR3 extends over 14 amino acids. Germline V gene lookup returns CDR1 SGHNT and CDR2 YYREEE (reference sequence). Trimming removed 3 bases at V and 3 bases at J, with 10 bases between. The CDR3 here is CASSSGDFYNEQFF. In DNA form, the CDR3 reads TGTGCCAGCAGCTCGGGGGATTTCTACAATGAGCAGTTCTTC. Complete variable domain (other parts from reference TRBV5-4 and TRBJ2-1): ETGVTQSPTHLIKTRGQQVTLRCSSQSGHNTVSWYQQALGQGPQFIFQYYREEENGRGNFPPRFSGLQFPNYSSELNVNALELDDSALYLCASSSGDFYNEQFFGPGTRLTVL.

This chain joins TRBV30 and TRBJ2-1; 7 nucleotides align to TRBD2. The CDR3 extends over 12 amino acids. Germline-derived CDR1 and CDR2 are GTSNPN and SVGIG (reference sequence). Trimming removed 3 bases from V and 10 bases from J; junction bases left unmatched: 6. CDR3 sequence: CAWRTGGQEQFF. The CDR3 DNA reads TGTGCCTGGAGGACGGGAGGTCAGGAGCAGTTCTTC.

This clonotype qualifies as medium-sized. This rearrangement joins TRBV20-1 to TRBJ2-7; 8 nucleotides line up with TRBD2. CDR3 length equals 13 residues. Germline V CDR1 and CDR2: DFQATT, SNEGSKA (reference sequence). Written as DNA, the CDR3 is TGCAGCATAAATAGCGGGAAGTCCTACGAGCAGTACTTC. The encoded protein is CSINSGKSYEQYF.

In its sample, this clonotype was seen many times. The chain joins TRBV12-3 or TRBV12-4 to TRBJ1-2, with TRBD1 as a possible D gene (6 bases). The CDR3 consists of 13 residues. V was clipped by 5 bases and J by 8 bases, with 15 bases between them. The chain's CDR3 is CASSTYGQMGYTF. CDR3 DNA sequence: TGTGCCAGCAGTACCTACGGACAGATGGGCTACACCTTC.

This clonotype was recorded a few times. The V gene is TRBV12-3 or TRBV12-4, the J gene TRBJ2-2; 8 positions match TRBD2. V gave up 1 base and J gave up 7 bases; unmatched junction bases: 11. The CDR3 has 17 amino acids. The CDR3 DNA follows: TGTGCCAGCAGTTTAGAGTCGATTGGCGGGAGGATCGGGGAGCTGTTTTTT. Its translation is CASSLESIGGRIGELFF.

This clonotype was observed a handful of times. The chain employs TRBV3-1 and TRBJ2-1, with a possible D match to TRBD2 (6 bases). V lost 3 bases, J lost 6 bases, and 6 bases lay in between. The CDR3 covers 12 residues. The germline V gene encodes CDR1 LGHDT and CDR2 YNNKEL (reference sequence). CDR3 protein: CASSQTSNEQFF. The CDR3 bases are TGTGCCAGCAGCCAGACTAGCAATGAGCAGTTCTTC.

This clonotype was recorded at least ten times. The chain uses TRBV12-3 or TRBV12-4 and TRBJ1-4; D might be TRBD1 (6 bases). The CDR3 is 16 amino acids. Trimming left V 5 bases short and J 1 base short, with 14 bases between. The CDR3 reads CASSTTQGQTNEKLFF. The DNA of the CDR3 is TGTGCCAGCAGTACGACGCAGGGGCAAACTAATGAAAAACTGTTTTTT.

This clonotype occurred many times. The chain combines TRBV5-1 with TRBJ2-3; no definite D call. The CDR3 spans 14 residues. Trimming cost V 0 bases and J 0 bases, with 5 bases left between them. Germline V gene sequence: CDR1 SGHRS, CDR2 YFSETQ. The CDR3 is CASSLDSSTDTQYF. The CDR3 DNA sequence: TGCGCCAGCAGCTTGGACTCTAGCACAGATACGCAGTATTTT. The full variable domain, rest sourced from reference TRBV5-1 and TRBJ2-3, is KAGVTQTPRYLIKTRGQQVTLSCSPISGHRSVSWYQQTPGQGLQFLFEYFSETQRNKGNFPGRFSGRQFSNSRSEMNVSTLELGDSALYLCASSLDSSTDTQYFGPGTRLTVL.

This clonotype was recorded a few times. The chain links TRBV7-2 to TRBJ2-7; 8 bases map to TRBD1. The CDR3 has 14 residues. Germline CDR1 reads SGHTA; CDR2 reads FQGNSA. V lost 5 bases, J lost 2 bases, and 5 bases stayed unmatched. The CDR3 nucleotides are TGTGCCAGCAGCCCACGGACAGGGACCTACGAGCAGTACTTC. Translated: CASSPRTGTYEQYF.

This clonotype turned up a few times. The chain joins TRBV9 to TRBJ2-2; D unclear. The CDR3 length is 13 residues. The germline V gene has CDR1 SGDLS and CDR2 YYNGEE. V was shortened by 0 bases and J by 4 bases, with 4 bases between the two germline ends. The CDR3 nucleotides are TGTGCCAGCAGCGTAGGGCTCACCGGGGAGCTGTTTTTT. As protein: CASSVGLTGELFF.

This clonotype was seen a few times. The genes are TRBV6-1 and TRBJ2-3; D remains unclear. Trimming left V 6 bases short and J 1 base short, with 11 bases between. Germline V gene data show CDR1 as MNHNS and CDR2 as SASEGT. CDR3 length equals 14 residues. CDR3: CASRDIVRTDTQYF. CDR3 DNA sequence: TGTGCCAGCAGGGATATAGTCCGCACAGATACGCAGTATTTT.

Relative to its sample, this clonotype is large (0.1 to 1%). Here the CDR3 reads CASNLIGTQNEKLFF. The CDR3 DNA reads TGTGCCAGCAACTTAATCGGGACACAGAATGAAAAACTGTTTTTT. The J gene is TRBJ1-4, the V gene TRBV2; possible D gene TRBD1, 6 bases. V was trimmed by 7 bases and J by 5 bases, leaving 17 bases between them. CDR3 length: 15 residues. CDR1 and CDR2 from the germline V gene are SNHLY and FYNNEI.

This clonotype was seen only a few times. A much bigger clone sits one base away, suggesting this may be a read error. V usage is TRBV6-5 and J usage is TRBJ2-2; tentative D call: TRBD1 (7 bases). Per germline, CDR1 MNHEY and CDR2 SVGAGI. This CDR3 comprises 14 residues. CDR3 DNA sequence: TGTGCCAGCAGTTGGGGACAGAGCACCGGGGGGCTGTTTTTT. It specifies CASSWGQSTGGLFF.

This clonotype was seen more than once but under ten times. This chain links TRBV10-3 with TRBJ2-3; perhaps TRBD2 as D (6 bases). The germline CDR1 and CDR2 sequences are ENHRY and SYGVKD. This CDR3 comprises 15 residues. V lost 4 bases and J 0 bases, leaving 11 bases between the germline ends. The CDR3 loop reads CAISARAGSTDTQYF. The CDR3 bases are TGTGCCATCAGTGCTCGAGCGGGCAGCACAGATACGCAGTATTTT.

This clonotype was observed at least ten times. The chain recombines TRBV9 with TRBJ2-1; TRBD2 aligns across 7 bases. CDR3 size: 16 residues. The V gene's germline CDR1 is SGDLS and CDR2 YYNGEE. Unmatched junction bases numbered 10, after V lost 4 bases and J lost 3 bases. The CDR3 protein is CASSPFGGSLYNEQFF. The CDR3 region has the DNA TGTGCCAGCAGCCCCTTTGGCGGGAGCCTCTACAATGAGCAGTTCTTC.

This clonotype was detected only a few times. The chain uses TRBV12-3 or TRBV12-4 and TRBJ1-6; TRBD1 aligns across 9 bases. The CDR3 length is 15 residues. J was trimmed by 7 bases and V by 2 bases; bases with no gene match: 3. The CDR3 is CASSLRDRDNSPLHF. CDR3 sequence (DNA): TGTGCCAGCAGTTTAAGGGACAGGGACAATTCACCCCTCCACTTT.

In the case of this clonotype: At one boundary the junction diverges from the germline segment, which might be a read error. The chain carries TRBV14 and TRBJ2-2; TRBD2 agrees at 8 bases. The CDR3 length is 15 residues. Germline CDR1 reads SGHDN; CDR2 reads FVKESK. CDR3: CASGQKAGVPGELFF. The CDR3 nucleotides are TGTGCCAGCGGCCAAAAAGCGGGAGTCCCCGGGGAGCTGTTTTTT.

This clonotype showed up just a few times. This sequence joins TRBV7-2 and TRBJ2-3, with 12 bases that match TRBD2. CDR1 SGHTA and CDR2 FQGNSA come from the germline V gene. There are 15 residues in the CDR3. Trimming at V came to 7 bases and at J to 2 bases, leaving 4 bases not matched to a gene. The chain's CDR3 is CASTLAGGNTDTQYF. In DNA, the CDR3 is TGTGCCAGCACCCTAGCGGGAGGGAACACAGATACGCAGTATTTT.

This clonotype has a count of ten or more. The chain employs TRBV18 and TRBJ2-7; 7 positions agree with TRBD1. The CDR3 totals 13 residues. V trimming: 1 base; J trimming: 4 bases; junction bases outside the gene matches: 1. The germline V gene has CDR1 KGHSH and CDR2 LQKENI. The chain's CDR3 is CASSPQGAYEQYF. For the CDR3, the DNA is TGTGCCAGCTCACCACAGGGGGCGTACGAGCAGTACTTC.

This clonotype was seen at least ten times. This chain joins TRBV5-1 and TRBJ1-1; 9 nucleotides match TRBD1. CDR3 length equals 13 residues. V lost 4 bases, J lost 4 bases, and 2 bases stayed unmatched. Germline V gene lookup returns CDR1 SGHRS and CDR2 YFSETQ. The CDR3 here is CASSRQGGTEAFF. As DNA, the CDR3 is TGCGCCAGCAGCCGACAGGGGGGCACTGAAGCTTTCTTT.

This clonotype showed up many times. This chain links TRBV29-1 with TRBJ1-3, with 7 bases matching TRBD1. Losses at the gene ends were 4 bases for V and 8 bases for J; bases not matched to a gene: 5. Germline CDR1 is SQVTM and CDR2 is ANQGSEA. The length of the CDR3 is 12 residues. In DNA form, the CDR3 reads TGCAGCGTTGGGCAGGGGGTGGACACCATATATTTT. The encoded protein is CSVGQGVDTIYF. Full variable domain (outside the CDR3, taken from reference TRBV29-1 and TRBJ1-3): SAVISQKPSRDICQRGTSLTIQCQVDSQVTMMFWYRQQPGQSLTLIATANQGSEATYESGFVIDKFPISRPNLTFSTLTVSNMSPEDSSIYLCSVGQGVDTIYFGEGSWLTVV.